Below, 17 T cell receptor beta chains from the same sample are listed, as sequenced in a study of memory CD4+ T cells and cytomegalovirus serostatus. Repertoires were generated with immunoSEQ multiplex PCR, while TCRdb's copy carries only in-frame clones and drops some. The sample yields tens of thousands of clones, 60% to 80% seen once. Single viable CD3+CD4+CD8-CD45RO+ cells were sorted as the memory CD4+ T cells. The sample was memory CD4+ T cells from blood. The receptors stem from an adult in good health and CMV-seronegative.

This chain connects TRBV10-1 to TRBJ2-2; D is unresolved. Germline CDR1 and CDR2: WNHNN and SYGVQD (reference sequence). CDR3 length: 14 amino acids. V was trimmed by 3 bases and J by 2 bases, leaving 7 bases between them. Here the CDR3 DNA reads TGCGCCAGCAGTGAACAAGCCAACACCGGGGAGCTGTTTTTT. This gives the protein CASSEQANTGELFF.

The gene calls are TRBV29-1 and TRBJ2-4; maybe TRBD1 (5 bases). Trimming cost V 2 bases and J 1 base, with 9 bases left between them. The germline V gene has CDR1 SQVTM and CDR2 ANQGSEA. This CDR3 is 14 amino acids long. The CDR3 sequence is CSVEQGTAKNIQYF. The CDR3 coding sequence is TGCAGCGTTGAACAGGGTACGGCCAAAAACATTCAGTACTTC.

The V and J genes are TRBV30 and TRBJ2-7; maybe TRBD1 (5 bases). This CDR3 is 13 amino acids long. V was trimmed by 5 bases and J by 4 bases, leaving 15 bases between them. Per germline, CDR1 GTSNPN and CDR2 SVGIG (reference sequence). CDR3 nucleotides: TGTGCCTGGGCGGTAGACAGCAATTACGAGCAGTACTTC. Amino acids: CAWAVDSNYEQYF.

The chain is built from TRBV6-5 and TRBJ2-2; 9 nucleotides line up with TRBD1. This CDR3 spans 15 amino acids. The junction had 3 bases not matched to a gene; V was cut back by 2 bases and J by 5 bases. Germline V gives CDR1 MNHEY, CDR2 SVGAGI. The CDR3: CASSYRQGGTGELFF. Here the CDR3 DNA reads TGTGCCAGCAGTTACCGACAGGGGGGTACCGGGGAGCTGTTTTTT.

The chain carries TRBV11-2 and TRBJ2-2; TRBD1 matches 8 bases. Trimming removed 5 bases from V and 6 bases from J; junction bases left unmatched: 5. Germline V gives CDR1 SGHAT, CDR2 FQNNGV. The CDR3 covers 14 residues. In DNA form, the CDR3 reads TGTGCCAGCAGCCCGTCGACAGGGGCCGGGGAGCTGTTTTTT. This codes for CASSPSTGAGELFF.

This clone was seen a single time. The chain uses TRBV10-1 and TRBJ2-7; maybe TRBD2 (5 bases). The CDR3 is made up of 13 amino acids. V was pared by 5 bases and J by 2 bases, with 10 bases between. CDR1 is WNHNN, CDR2 SYGVQD, per germline (reference sequence). In DNA, the CDR3 is TGCGCCAGCAGTCCCGGGGATACCTACGAGCAGTACTTC. It yields the protein CASSPGDTYEQYF.

The genes are TRBV10-2 and TRBJ1-1; D is unresolved. Germline loops: CDR1 WSHSY, CDR2 SAAADI. Trimming removed 5 bases at V and 1 base at J, with 17 bases between. The CDR3 consists of 16 residues. The CDR3 sequence: CASSNFLGEKNTEAFF. The CDR3 DNA reads as TGCGCCAGCAGTAACTTCCTCGGGGAGAAGAACACTGAAGCTTTCTTT.

This clone was detected only once. V is TRBV6-5 and J is TRBJ1-1; unclear D gene. Trimming took 7 bases from V and 0 from J, leaving 15 bases between them. The CDR3 loop spans 15 amino acids. The germline V gene has CDR1 MNHEY and CDR2 SVGAGI. The CDR3 DNA follows: TGTGCCAGCACCCTAAGTCAGGAATTGAACACTGAAGCTTTCTTT. Its translation is CASTLSQELNTEAFF.

The V call is TRBV27, the J call TRBJ2-7, with TRBD2 matching 9 bases. Germline CDR1 reads MNHEY; CDR2 reads SMNVEV (reference sequence). With V trimmed by 0 bases and J by 7 bases, 7 bases remained unmatched. The CDR3 is 15 amino acids. CDR3 amino acids: CASSLSISGSREQYF. The DNA for the CDR3 is TGTGCCAGCAGTTTATCGATTAGCGGGAGTAGGGAGCAGTACTTC.

The count of this clone is one. The chain combines TRBV9 with TRBJ2-1; 10 nucleotides agree with TRBD2. The CDR3 runs 18 residues. V lost 4 bases, J lost 8 bases, and 18 bases stayed unmatched. Germline V gene data show CDR1 as SGDLS and CDR2 as YYNGEE. CDR3 DNA sequence: TGTGCCAGCAGCCTCATGCTAGCGGGAGATGCTGTGGTCCATGAGCAGTTCTTC. Translated: CASSLMLAGDAVVHEQFF.

The rearrangement links TRBV18 to TRBJ1-1; D perhaps matches TRBD1 (6 bases). The CDR3 runs 16 residues. V lost 3 bases, J lost 3 bases, and 17 bases lay in between. Germline-derived CDR1 and CDR2 are KGHSH and LQKENI. The CDR3: CASSPSQQGVDTEAFF. The CDR3 coding sequence is TGTGCCAGCTCACCCTCTCAACAGGGTGTCGACACTGAAGCTTTCTTT.

V usage is TRBV28 and J usage is TRBJ2-1; tentatively, D is TRBD2 (6 bases). Germline CDR1 and CDR2: MDHEN and SYDVKM. Trimming took off 6 bases at V and 7 bases at J, with 16 bases between the two ends. This CDR3 comprises 14 residues. CDR3 DNA: TGTGCCAGCAGGAAGGGACTCTTTGGAAATGAGCAGTTCTTC. Its protein product is CASRKGLFGNEQFF.

V is TRBV27 and J is TRBJ1-1, with D possibly TRBD1 on 6 matching bases. Trimming removed 2 bases from V and 1 base from J, with 11 bases in between. Germline V gives CDR1 MNHEY, CDR2 SMNVEV (reference sequence). The CDR3 length is 15 residues. The CDR3 DNA follows: TGTGCCAGCAGTTTAGTAGAGACAGGGAACACTGAAGCTTTCTTT. This translates into CASSLVETGNTEAFF.

The chain combines TRBV18 with TRBJ1-1; 7 bases are shared with TRBD1. The V and J ends lost 3 bases and 9 bases, in that order; junction bases with no gene match: 7. Germline V CDR1 and CDR2: KGHSH, LQKENI. The CDR3 runs 13 residues. The CDR3 spells CASSPAGGSQAFF. The DNA for the CDR3 is TGTGCCAGCTCACCTGCAGGGGGGTCCCAAGCTTTCTTT.

This chain connects TRBV5-1 to TRBJ2-7, with 7 bases aligning to TRBD1. Germline lookup yields CDR1 SGHRS and CDR2 YFSETQ. The CDR3 is 16 residues long. Trimming at V came to 6 bases and at J to 0 bases, leaving 12 bases not matched to a gene. As DNA, the CDR3 is TGCGCCAGCACGCCTTTAGGACAGGCGAGCTCCTACGAGCAGTACTTC. Encoded protein: CASTPLGQASSYEQYF.

The chain employs TRBV4-1 and TRBJ2-2, with 9 bases aligning to TRBD2. Germline V gene lookup returns CDR1 MGHRA and CDR2 YSYEKL. This CDR3 region has 16 residues. V gave up 1 base and J gave up 8 bases; unmatched junction bases: 8. The CDR3 DNA sequence: TGCGCCAGCAGCCAAGGGTTAGGAGCGGGAGGTGGGGAGCTGTTTTTT. Its protein is CASSQGLGAGGGELFF.

In nucleotides, the CDR3 is TGCGCCAGCAGCCAAGATTGGGGTAGCACCGGGGAGCTGTTTTTT. Translation gives CASSQDWGSTGELFF. The chain combines TRBV4-3 with TRBJ2-2; D is unresolved. The V gene's germline CDR1 is LGHNA and CDR2 YSLEER. Between the trimmed V and J ends, which lost 0 bases and 4 bases, there was a span of 9 bases. This CDR3 comprises 15 residues.